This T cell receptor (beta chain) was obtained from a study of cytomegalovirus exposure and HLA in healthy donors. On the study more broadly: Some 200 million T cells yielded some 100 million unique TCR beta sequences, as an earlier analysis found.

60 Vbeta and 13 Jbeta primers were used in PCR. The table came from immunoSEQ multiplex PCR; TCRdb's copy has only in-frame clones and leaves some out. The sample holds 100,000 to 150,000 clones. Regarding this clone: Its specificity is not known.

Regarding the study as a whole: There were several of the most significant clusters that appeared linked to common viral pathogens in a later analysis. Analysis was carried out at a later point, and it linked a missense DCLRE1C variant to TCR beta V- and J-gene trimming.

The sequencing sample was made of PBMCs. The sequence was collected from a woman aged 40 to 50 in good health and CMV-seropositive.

The CDR3 protein is CASSLAGSYGYTF. In nucleotides, the CDR3 is TGTGCCAGCAGCTTAGCAGGGAGCTATGGCTACACCTTC. V gene TRBV7-8 combines with J gene TRBJ1-2; D is unclear. From germline, CDR1 is SGHVS and CDR2 FQNEAQ. Trimming took off 0 bases at V and 4 bases at J, with 6 bases between the two ends. The CDR3 sequence is 13 residues long. Filled out from reference TRBV7-8 and TRBJ1-2, the complete variable domain reads GAGVSQSPRYKVAKRGQDVALRCDPISGHVSLFWYQQALGQGPEFLTYFQNEAQLDKSGLPSDRFFAERPEGSVSTLKIQRTQQEDSAVYLCASSLAGSYGYTFGSGTRLTVV.